The 9 T cell receptor beta chains listed next were all sequenced from one sample in a study of cytomegalovirus exposure and HLA in healthy donors. Data came from immunoSEQ multiplex PCR; TCRdb stores just in-frame clones and leaves some out. The repertoire holds roughly 180,000 clones, with 75% to 90% as singletons. The sample comprised PBMCs. These receptors originate from a young man in good health and CMV-seropositive.

The chain is built from TRBV10-1 and TRBJ2-7; no clear D gene. CDR1 and CDR2 from the germline V gene are WNHNN and SYGVQD (reference sequence). V gave up 4 bases and J gave up 3 bases, with 4 bases separating them. The CDR3 spans 11 residues. The CDR3 DNA sequence: TGCGCCAGCAGTGGGAGCTACGAGCAGTACTTC. Amino acids: CASSGSYEQYF.

The chain is built from TRBV9 and TRBJ2-5; 9 nucleotides agree with TRBD2. Trimming removed 0 bases from V and 7 bases from J; junction bases left unmatched: 10. The CDR3 sequence is 16 residues long. Looked up from germline, CDR1 is SGDLS and CDR2 is YYNGEE. In DNA form, the CDR3 reads TGTGCCAGCAGCGTAGCTACTGGAGGAGCGGGAGGGACCCAGTACTTC. Protein product: CASSVATGGAGGTQYF.

The gene calls are TRBV7-9 and TRBJ2-1, with D possibly TRBD2 on 5 matching bases. There are 16 residues in the CDR3. Germline V gives CDR1 SEHNR, CDR2 FQNEAQ (reference sequence). Deletions cut 5 bases from V and 5 bases from J, with 19 bases between. The CDR3 loop reads CASSPLRARWNNEQFF. CDR3 DNA: TGTGCCAGCAGCCCGCTGAGGGCCCGGTGGAACAATGAGCAGTTCTTC.

The V and J genes are TRBV6-1 and TRBJ1-2; the match to TRBD1 covers 12 bases. Germline CDR1 reads MNHNS; CDR2 reads SASEGT. The CDR3 length is 16 residues. V lost 1 base, J lost 4 bases, and 4 bases stayed unmatched. As DNA, the CDR3 is TGTGCCAGCAGTGAAGGGGGGACAGGGGGCTTCTATGGCTACACCTTC. Its protein product is CASSEGGTGGFYGYTF.

This clone has only one observation. V gene TRBV6-5 combines with J gene TRBJ2-7; no definite D call. The CDR3 has 11 residues. Germline loops: CDR1 MNHEY, CDR2 SVGAGI. V lost 6 bases, J lost 5 bases, and 8 bases lay in between. CDR3 DNA: TGTGCCAGCAGCCCGAGGCACGAGCAGTACTTC. It specifies CASSPRHEQYF.

The rearrangement joins TRBV25-1 to TRBJ2-5; D may be TRBD2 (6 bases). Germline V lookup: CDR1 MGHDK, CDR2 SYGVNS. Deletions cut 3 bases from V and 2 bases from J, with 13 bases between. The CDR3 contains 15 residues. The CDR3 region has the DNA TGTGCCAGCAGTGATAGGAGGGAGTCGCAAGAGACCCAGTACTTC. Translation: CASSDRRESQETQYF. Complete variable domain (other parts from reference TRBV25-1 and TRBJ2-5): EADIYQTPRYLVIGTGKKITLECSQTMGHDKMYWYQQDPGMELHLIHYSYGVNSTEKGDLSSESTVSRIRTEHFPLTLESARPSHTSQYLCASSDRRESQETQYFGPGTRLLVL.

This clone was seen only a few times. The chain is built from TRBV2 and TRBJ1-2; possibly TRBD1 for D (5 bases). The V and J ends lost 6 bases and 4 bases respectively, with 15 bases between them. The CDR3 contains 14 residues. Looked up from germline, CDR1 is SNHLY and CDR2 is FYNNEI. The CDR3 reads CASSPQDMGYGYTF. The CDR3 DNA is TGTGCCAGCAGCCCACAGGATATGGGCTATGGCTACACCTTC.

This clone was recorded a few times. The chain links TRBV28 to TRBJ1-5, with 8 positions matching TRBD1. Per the germline V gene, CDR1 is MDHEN and CDR2 is SYDVKM. The CDR3 has 14 amino acids. V lost 8 bases to trimming and J lost 4 bases; unmatched junction nucleotides: 7. As DNA, the CDR3 is TGTGCCAGCCAGACAGGGGCGAGTAATCAGCCCCAGCATTTT. It yields the protein CASQTGASNQPQHF.

V is TRBV27 and J is TRBJ2-3, with D unclear. Looked up from germline, CDR1 is MNHEY and CDR2 is SMNVEV (reference sequence). This CDR3 has 13 amino acids. V was shortened by 5 bases and J by 6 bases, with 12 bases between the two germline ends. The CDR3 loop reads CASSTPRYDTQYF. Here the CDR3 DNA reads TGTGCCAGCAGTACCCCTCGGTACGATACGCAGTATTTT.